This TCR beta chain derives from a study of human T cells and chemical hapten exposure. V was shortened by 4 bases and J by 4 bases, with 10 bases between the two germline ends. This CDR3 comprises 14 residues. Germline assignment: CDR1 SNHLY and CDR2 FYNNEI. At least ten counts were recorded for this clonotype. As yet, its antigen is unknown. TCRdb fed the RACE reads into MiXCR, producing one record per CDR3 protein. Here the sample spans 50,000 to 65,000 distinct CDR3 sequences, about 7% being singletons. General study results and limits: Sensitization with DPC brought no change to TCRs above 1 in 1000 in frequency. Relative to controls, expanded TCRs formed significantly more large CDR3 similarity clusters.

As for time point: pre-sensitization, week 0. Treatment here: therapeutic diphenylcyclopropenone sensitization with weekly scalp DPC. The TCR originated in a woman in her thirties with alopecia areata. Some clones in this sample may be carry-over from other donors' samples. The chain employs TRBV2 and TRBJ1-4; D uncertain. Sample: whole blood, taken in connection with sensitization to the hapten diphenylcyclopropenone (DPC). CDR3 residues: CASSVGRINEKLFF. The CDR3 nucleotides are TGTGCCAGCAGTGTGGGCAGGATTAATGAAAAACTGTTTTTT.